The 20 T cell receptor beta chains reported below all come from one sample, sequenced in a study of CD8 T cells in ankylosing spondylitis (dated by TCRdb to the late 2010s). What the research found in general, with its limitations: Blood from ankylosing spondylitis patients appeared to be characterized by a TCR beta motif composed of roughly eight highly homologous amino acid variants.

Libraries came from 5' RACE. TCRdb lists the instrument as Illumina HiSeq 2500. TCRdb applied fastp at Q25 and MiXCR to the public reads, then kept only in-frame beta chains. Each entry merges the rows of one CDR3 protein and shows their most common DNA and genes. The sample table records 670,000 or so distinct CDR3 sequences; around 20% of these occur just once. The ten largest clones represent 19% of the sample. These receptors have no identified antigens. Sequenced input: blood, either unsorted or a sorted T cell fraction (not recorded which). All receptors derive from a male donor with ankylosing spondylitis.

The table lists this clonotype with a few counts. The CDR3 protein is CASSSPIQQQYF. In DNA, the CDR3 is TGTGCCAGCAGCTCCCCCATCCAGCAGCAGTACTTC. The genes are TRBV12-3 or TRBV12-4 and TRBJ2-7, with D unclear. The CDR3 is 12 amino acids. V was shortened by 6 bases and J by 8 bases, with 14 bases between the two germline ends.

The chain joins TRBV5-1 to TRBJ2-3, with unresolved D. The CDR3 has 15 residues. Trimming stripped 4 bases from V and 3 bases from J, with 15 bases between. Germline V gives CDR1 SGHRS, CDR2 YFSETQ. This CDR3 is CASSDDILGTDTQYF. CDR3 nucleotides: TGCGCCAGCAGCGACGACATCTTGGGGACAGATACGCAGTATTTT.

The chain combines TRBV7-9 with TRBJ2-1, with 8 bases identical to TRBD2. Germline CDR1 is SEHNR and CDR2 is FQNEAQ (reference sequence). Losses at the gene ends were 5 bases for V and 6 bases for J; bases not matched to a gene: 12. The CDR3 consists of 16 residues. In nucleotides, the CDR3 is TGTGCCAGCAGCCCCGGGAGCGGGAGTTCCCGCAATGAGCAGTTCTTC. Translated, it gives CASSPGSGSSRNEQFF. The variable domain in full, completed from reference TRBV7-9 and TRBJ2-1, reads DTGVSQNPRHKITKRGQNVTFRCDPISEHNRLYWYRQTLGQGPEFLTYFQNEAQLEKSRLLSDRFSAERPKGSFSTLEIQRTEQGDSAMYLCASSPGSGSSRNEQFFGPGTRLTVL.

This clonotype was picked up one time. This CDR3 reads CASGLSLAQETQYF. The DNA for the CDR3 is TGCGCCAGCGGTCTCTCGCTAGCTCAAGAGACCCAGTACTTC. The V gene is TRBV5-1, the J gene TRBJ2-5; the D gene is possibly TRBD2 (5 bases). V lost 7 bases, J lost 2 bases, and 15 bases lay in between. Germline loops: CDR1 SGHRS, CDR2 YFSETQ. The CDR3 consists of 14 residues.

The chain joins TRBV20-1 to TRBJ2-1, with 7 bases identical to TRBD2. Germline V lookup: CDR1 DFQATT, CDR2 SNEGSKA (reference sequence). The CDR3 runs 15 residues. V dropped 3 bases and J dropped 0; count of bases not matched to a gene: 5. The CDR3 reads CSARLADGSYNEQFF. In DNA form, the CDR3 reads TGCAGTGCTAGGCTAGCGGACGGCTCCTACAATGAGCAGTTCTTC.

The rearrangement joins TRBV28 to TRBJ2-7; 7 bases map to TRBD1. This CDR3 spans 14 amino acids. J gave up 3 bases and V 5 bases, and 7 bases lay outside the gene matches. From germline, CDR1 is MDHEN and CDR2 SYDVKM. In nucleotides, the CDR3 is TGTGCCAGCAGTCACCGGGACAGTGGCTACGAGCAGTACTTC. Its translation is CASSHRDSGYEQYF.

The chain joins TRBV12-3 or TRBV12-4 to TRBJ1-1, with D hard to call. CDR3 size: 13 residues. V was shortened by 8 bases and J by 5 bases, with 15 bases between the two germline ends. The CDR3 DNA follows: TGTGCCAGCTCCCGGGTTTTGGAAACTGAAGCTTTCTTT. Translated: CASSRVLETEAFF.

The rearrangement links TRBV5-1 to TRBJ2-3, with 8 bases matching TRBD2. Germline V gives CDR1 SGHRS, CDR2 YFSETQ. Losses at the gene ends were 5 bases for V and 0 bases for J; bases not matched to a gene: 5. The CDR3 contains 15 residues. The CDR3 sequence: CASRNPSGSTDTQYF. Written as DNA, the CDR3 is TGCGCCAGCAGAAACCCTAGCGGGAGCACAGATACGCAGTATTTT.

In this sample, this clonotype turned up a few times. This CDR3 reads CASSYSSDGGGYEQYF. The CDR3 nucleotides read TGTGCCAGCAGTTACTCGTCGGACGGTGGCGGGTACGAGCAGTACTTC. The genes are TRBV6-2 or TRBV6-3 and TRBJ2-7; maybe TRBD2 (5 bases). The germline gives CDR1 MNHEY, CDR2 SVGEGT. V lost 0 bases to trimming and J lost 4 bases, with 16 bases between them. The CDR3 has 16 amino acids.

The chain links TRBV2 to TRBJ1-5; D unclear. The CDR3 sequence is 15 residues long. Germline V CDR1 and CDR2: SNHLY, FYNNEI. Trimming stripped 4 bases from V and 0 bases from J, with 10 bases between. The DNA of the CDR3 is TGTGCCAGCAGTGGTAATAGGGCTAGCAATCAGCCCCAGCATTTT. It translates to CASSGNRASNQPQHF.

This clonotype was seen only a few times. This chain links TRBV10-1 with TRBJ2-7; the D gene is possibly TRBD2 (5 bases). The V gene lost 0 bases and the J gene lost 0 bases, with 9 bases spanning the gap. Germline values: CDR1 WNHNN, CDR2 SYGVQD (reference sequence). The CDR3 sequence is 15 residues long. CDR3 amino acids: CASSESTSGSYEQYF. The CDR3 region has the DNA TGCGCCAGCAGTGAGTCGACGAGCGGCTCCTACGAGCAGTACTTC.

This chain links TRBV12-3 or TRBV12-4 with TRBJ2-5, with D maybe TRBD1 (6 bases). V dropped 8 bases and J dropped 1 base, with 14 bases sitting between them. The CDR3 length is 14 residues. This chain's CDR3 is CASGIGGFQETQYF. The CDR3 coding sequence is TGTGCCAGCGGCATAGGGGGATTCCAAGAGACCCAGTACTTC.

This sequence joins TRBV20-1 and TRBJ2-1; unclear D gene. V shed 6 bases and J shed 8 bases, with 11 bases lying between them. CDR1 is DFQATT, CDR2 SNEGSKA, per germline (reference sequence). The CDR3 extends over 11 amino acids. The CDR3 DNA is TGCAGTGCCGGAGCTGCGTATGAGCAGTTCTTC. Its translation is CSAGAAYEQFF.

A word on this clonotype: This likely comes from a read error, as the CDR3 has no conserved phenylalanine or tryptophan at its end. The rearrangement links TRBV12-3 or TRBV12-4 to TRBJ2-7, with 9 bases matching TRBD1. CDR3 length: 15 amino acids. V gave up 9 bases and J gave up 4 bases; unmatched junction bases: 13. The CDR3 loop is CARLTFHRGRYEQYL. The CDR3 DNA sequence: TGTGCCAGACTTACTTTTCACAGGGGGCGGTACGAGCAGTACTTG.

A few counts support this clonotype. The chain couples TRBV20-1 to TRBJ1-5; TRBD1 is a possible D gene (6 bases). Germline V gives CDR1 DFQATT, CDR2 SNEGSKA (reference sequence). The CDR3 is 16 residues long. Trimming pared 2 bases from V and 8 bases from J, leaving 22 bases between. As DNA, the CDR3 is TGCAGTGCTAGACGACAGGATTCCGGCGGGGGAGAGCCCCAGCATTTT. This sequence encodes CSARRQDSGGGEPQHF.

This clonotype was seen only a few times. The genes are TRBV30 and TRBJ1-5, with TRBD1 as a possible D gene (5 bases). Germline CDR1 is GTSNPN and CDR2 is SVGIG (reference sequence). This CDR3 spans 13 amino acids. Trimming stripped 5 bases from V and 1 base from J, with 9 bases between. CDR3 sequence: CAWSDRSNQPQHF. Here the CDR3 DNA reads TGTGCCTGGTCAGACAGAAGCAATCAGCCCCAGCATTTT.

This clonotype was observed a single time. V gene TRBV11-2 combines with J gene TRBJ1-2; D possibly corresponds to TRBD1 (6 bases). Germline V gene data show CDR1 as SGHAT and CDR2 as FQNNGV. This CDR3 region has 15 residues. Trimming removed 0 bases from V and 4 bases from J, with 12 bases in between. CDR3 DNA sequence: TGTGCCAGCAGCTTAGATCGGGTACAGGGCTATGGCTACACCTTC. Amino acids: CASSLDRVQGYGYTF. The full variable domain, its missing parts supplied by reference TRBV11-2 and TRBJ1-2, is EAGVAQSPRYKIIEKRQSVAFWCNPISGHATLYWYQQILGQGPKLLIQFQNNGVVDDSQLPKDRFSAERLKGVDSTLKIQPAKLEDSAVYLCASSLDRVQGYGYTFGSGTRLTVV.

The chain employs TRBV28 and TRBJ2-5; D possibly corresponds to TRBD2 (6 bases). The length of the CDR3 is 14 residues. Trimming cost V 10 bases and J 5 bases, with 20 bases left between them. Germline CDR1 is MDHEN and CDR2 is SYDVKM. The CDR3 sequence: CATTPSGTGETQYF. CDR3 coding DNA: TGTGCCACGACACCTTCCGGGACTGGTGAGACCCAGTACTTC. Full variable domain (remainder filled in from reference TRBV28 and TRBJ2-5): DVKVTQSSRYLVKRTGEKVFLECVQDMDHENMFWYRQDPGLGLRLIYFSYDVKMKEKGDIPEGYSVSREKKERFSLILESASTNQTSMYLCATTPSGTGETQYFGPGTRLLVL.

This clonotype appeared once. The V call is TRBV6-1, the J call TRBJ2-7, with D uncertain. The CDR3 contains 11 residues. Germline CDR1 MNHNS, CDR2 SASEGT. V dropped 7 bases and J dropped 7 bases, with 11 bases sitting between them. The CDR3: CASKGVGEQYF. The CDR3 DNA follows: TGTGCCAGCAAGGGCGTGGGGGAGCAGTACTTC.

The J gene is TRBJ2-5, the V gene TRBV27; TRBD2 aligns across 8 bases. This CDR3 comprises 15 residues. Germline lookup yields CDR1 MNHEY and CDR2 SMNVEV (reference sequence). J was trimmed by 4 bases and V by 2 bases; bases with no gene match: 6. CDR3 coding DNA: TGTGCCAGCAGTTTAGCAGCGGGAGTGGGAGAGACCCAGTACTTC. It is translated as CASSLAAGVGETQYF.